This T cell receptor beta chain originates from a study of blood T cell repertoires in COVID-19. Measured with immunoSEQ multiplex PCR; TCRdb has only the in-frame clones, and not every one. The sample records some 210,000 clones, approximately 84% being singletons. The CDR3 has 15 amino acids. The germline V gene encodes CDR1 SQVTM and CDR2 ANQGSEA. V lost 1 base, J lost 1 base, and 12 bases lay in between. The rearrangement uses TRBV29-1 and TRBJ2-3; no clear D. Sequencing used peripheral blood. The TCR was taken from a woman aged 70-85 years with active or convalescent COVID-19. CDR3 residues: CSVEAPRSGTDTQYF. CDR3 nucleotides: TGCAGCGTTGAAGCCCCTAGGAGTGGCACAGATACGCAGTATTTT.